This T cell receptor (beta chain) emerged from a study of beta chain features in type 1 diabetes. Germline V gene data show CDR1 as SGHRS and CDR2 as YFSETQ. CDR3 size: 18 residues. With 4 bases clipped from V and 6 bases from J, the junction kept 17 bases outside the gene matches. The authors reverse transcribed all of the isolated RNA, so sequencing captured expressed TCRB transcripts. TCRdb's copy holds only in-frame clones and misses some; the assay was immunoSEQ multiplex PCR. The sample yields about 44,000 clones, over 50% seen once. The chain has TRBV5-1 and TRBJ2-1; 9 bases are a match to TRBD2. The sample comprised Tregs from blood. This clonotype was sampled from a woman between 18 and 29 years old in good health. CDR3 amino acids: CASSVLPPSGNAPNEQFF. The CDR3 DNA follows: TGCGCCAGCAGCGTACTCCCCCCTAGCGGGAATGCACCCAATGAGCAGTTCTTC.